The 25 T cell receptor beta chains in this list originate from one sample, sequenced in a study of long-term antiretroviral therapy in people with HIV. At survey level, the immunoSEQ assay was run in its v3.0 version. The table came from immunoSEQ multiplex PCR; TCRdb's copy has only in-frame clones and leaves some out. The data contain 25,000 to 35,000 clones, over 90% of them singletons. The input for sequencing was unsorted PBMCs, taken about 6.5 years after starting antiretroviral therapy. Receptors were obtained from a woman aged 40-49 years with HIV.

The genes are TRBV14 and TRBJ1-1; no reliable D call. Deletions cut 4 bases from V and 5 bases from J, with 17 bases between. Germline CDR1 reads SGHDN; CDR2 reads FVKESK. The CDR3 has 15 residues. The CDR3 DNA reads TGTGCCAGCAGCCCGTTTCAATCCCCGGGAACTGAAGCTTTCTTT. The encoded protein is CASSPFQSPGTEAFF. Together with reference TRBV14 and TRBJ1-1, the CDR3 gives the full variable domain: EAGVTQFPSHSVIEKGQTVTLRCDPISGHDNLYWYRRVMGKEIKFLLHFVKESKQDESGMPNNRFLAERTGGTYSTLKVQPAELEDSGVYFCASSPFQSPGTEAFFGQGTRLTVV.

This clone was observed a handful of times. This chain connects TRBV30 to TRBJ1-1; TRBD1 matches 7 bases. This CDR3 has 11 residues. V lost 4 bases to trimming and J lost 5 bases; unmatched junction nucleotides: 1. Germline CDR1 GTSNPN, CDR2 SVGIG (reference sequence). For the CDR3, the DNA is TGTGCCTGGAACAGGGGTACTGAAGCTTTCTTT. Amino acids: CAWNRGTEAFF.

The chain has TRBV18 and TRBJ1-2; D uncertain. Deletions cut 0 bases from V and 8 bases from J, with 13 bases between. Germline lookup yields CDR1 KGHSH and CDR2 LQKENI. This CDR3 has 14 residues. This CDR3 is CASSPPERAYGYTF. The DNA of the CDR3 is TGTGCCAGCTCACCACCGGAGAGGGCGTACGGCTACACCTTC. The whole variable domain, remainder taken from reference TRBV18 and TRBJ1-2, is NAGVMQNPRHLVRRRGQEARLRCSPMKGHSHVYWYRQLPEEGLKFMVYLQKENIIDESGMPKERFSAEFPKEGPSILRIQQVVRGDSAAYFCASSPPERAYGYTFGSGTRLTVV.

The V gene is TRBV29-1, the J gene TRBJ2-3; 7 nucleotides line up with TRBD2. V lost 4 bases, J lost 6 bases, and 13 bases stayed unmatched. The CDR3 is 15 residues long. The V gene's germline CDR1 is SQVTM and CDR2 ANQGSEA. CDR3 DNA: TGCAGCGTTGGAGGTTTGGGCGGGGGAGCGGATACGCAGTATTTT. Protein product: CSVGGLGGGADTQYF.

V usage is TRBV30 and J usage is TRBJ1-5; D is possibly TRBD1 (6 bases). Trimming removed 0 bases at V and 7 bases at J, with 10 bases between. Germline V lookup: CDR1 GTSNPN, CDR2 SVGIG (reference sequence). CDR3 length: 13 residues. CDR3 sequence: CAWSVEGEQPQHF. Written as DNA, the CDR3 is TGTGCCTGGAGTGTTGAGGGGGAACAGCCCCAGCATTTT.

The V gene is TRBV9, the J gene TRBJ1-2; tentatively, D is TRBD1 (5 bases). CDR3 length: 15 amino acids. V was shortened by 1 base and J by 4 bases, with 14 bases between the two germline ends. CDR1 and CDR2 from the germline V gene are SGDLS and YYNGEE. Here the CDR3 DNA reads TGTGCCAGCAGCGTATCCTTCGGGACGGCCTATGGCTACACCTTC. This translates into CASSVSFGTAYGYTF.

V usage is TRBV5-1 and J usage is TRBJ2-7; D may be TRBD2 (5 bases). The CDR3 covers 13 residues. The V end lost 5 bases, the J end lost 7 bases, and 16 bases lay between the germline ends. The germline CDR1 and CDR2 sequences are SGHRS and YFSETQ. CDR3 coding DNA: TGCGCCAGCAGGCCCGGAGTTTCGGGAGAGCAGTACTTC. Its translation: CASRPGVSGEQYF.

V usage is TRBV6-1 and J usage is TRBJ1-3, with 9 bases identical to TRBD1. The CDR3 spans 14 residues. The V gene's germline CDR1 is MNHNS and CDR2 SASEGT. With 9 bases clipped from V and 4 bases from J, the junction kept 7 bases outside the gene matches. CDR3 DNA sequence: TGTGCCAGTGACCGACAGGGGGTAGGAAACACCATATATTTT. Protein sequence: CASDRQGVGNTIYF.

The chain combines TRBV5-1 with TRBJ2-2; D uncertain. V was clipped by 0 bases and J by 7 bases, with 10 bases between them. This CDR3 is 14 amino acids long. Germline CDR1 and CDR2: SGHRS and YFSETQ. This CDR3 reads CASSLGSVGGELFF. CDR3 sequence (DNA): TGCGCCAGCAGCTTGGGATCGGTGGGCGGGGAGCTGTTTTTT.

The rearrangement uses TRBV27 and TRBJ1-5, with D perhaps matching TRBD1 (6 bases). The CDR3 covers 14 residues. Germline V gene sequence: CDR1 MNHEY, CDR2 SMNVEV (reference sequence). Trimming cost V 4 bases and J 3 bases, with 10 bases left between them. This CDR3 reads CASSWGAVNQPQHF. CDR3 DNA: TGTGCCAGCAGTTGGGGGGCGGTCAATCAGCCCCAGCATTTT.

The chain has TRBV9 and TRBJ1-1; TRBD1 might be the D (6 bases). The germline V and J ends were trimmed by 0 bases and 1 base, with 16 bases remaining between them. The CDR3 contains 17 residues. Germline CDR1 reads SGDLS; CDR2 reads YYNGEE. The CDR3 reads CASSVAMGASGNTEAFF. CDR3 coding DNA: TGTGCCAGCAGCGTAGCTATGGGGGCTAGTGGGAACACTGAAGCTTTCTTT.

In its sample, this clone was seen a few times. This sequence joins TRBV2 and TRBJ2-1, with TRBD2 matching over 7 bases. Germline V gene data show CDR1 as SNHLY and CDR2 as FYNNEI. The junction had 3 bases not matched to a gene; V was cut back by 10 bases and J by 6 bases. This CDR3 spans 11 amino acids. This chain's CDR3 is CATGGGNEQFF. CDR3 DNA sequence: TGTGCCACCGGCGGGGGCAATGAGCAGTTCTTC.

The chain is built from TRBV10-1 and TRBJ2-1, with D unresolved. The CDR3 runs 13 residues. The germline gives CDR1 WNHNN, CDR2 SYGVQD (reference sequence). V shed 3 bases and J shed 5 bases, with 8 bases lying between them. CDR3: CASSELADNEQFF. The CDR3 DNA reads as TGCGCCAGCAGTGAACTCGCAGACAATGAGCAGTTCTTC.

This CDR3 is CASHQGVSSGANVLTF. The CDR3 nucleotides read TGTGCCAGTCACCAGGGGGTGAGCTCTGGGGCCAACGTCCTGACTTTC. The rearrangement joins TRBV19 to TRBJ2-6; 7 nucleotides line up with TRBD1. The CDR3 covers 16 residues. V lost 8 bases to trimming and J lost 0 bases; unmatched junction nucleotides: 7. Looked up from germline, CDR1 is LNHDA and CDR2 is SQIVND (reference sequence).

This chain uses TRBV10-2 with TRBJ2-1, with D possibly matching TRBD1 (6 bases). V lost 2 bases and J 7 bases, leaving 9 bases between the germline ends. This CDR3 region has 13 residues. The germline V gene encodes CDR1 WSHSY and CDR2 SAAADI. The chain's CDR3 is CASSEQGWNEQFF. The DNA of the CDR3 is TGCGCCAGCAGTGAGCAGGGGTGGAATGAGCAGTTCTTC.

This rearrangement joins TRBV6-6 to TRBJ1-4; 7 bases fit TRBD1. The CDR3 sequence is 13 residues long. V shed 5 bases, J shed 8 bases, and the junction held 5 bases outside the gene matches. Germline V CDR1 and CDR2: MNHNY, SVGAGI (reference sequence). The CDR3 spells CASSTGALEKLFF. For the CDR3, the DNA is TGTGCCAGCAGTACAGGGGCGCTGGAAAAACTGTTTTTT.

CDR3 sequence reads: CASSRRGAADTQYF. The CDR3 DNA reads as TGTGCCAGCAGTAGGCGGGGGGCGGCAGATACGCAGTATTTT. This chain links TRBV2 with TRBJ2-3; 8 nucleotides line up with TRBD2. Losses at the gene ends were 5 bases for V and 4 bases for J; bases not matched to a gene: 5. From germline, CDR1 is SNHLY and CDR2 FYNNEI. The CDR3 totals 14 residues.

The chain is built from TRBV2 and TRBJ1-4; a possible D gene is TRBD1 (5 bases). The CDR3 runs to 14 residues. CDR1 SNHLY and CDR2 FYNNEI come from the germline V gene. The V end lost 6 bases, the J end lost 5 bases, and 13 bases lay between the germline ends. The CDR3 sequence: CASRAGTPNEKLFF. CDR3 sequence (DNA): TGTGCCAGCAGGGCAGGGACCCCAAATGAAAAACTGTTTTTT.

This clone was seen a handful of times. The chain employs TRBV19 and TRBJ1-5, with 9 bases matching TRBD1. The CDR3 length is 18 residues. V was pared by 7 bases and J by 5 bases, with 18 bases of the junction left unmatched. The germline V gene encodes CDR1 LNHDA and CDR2 SQIVND (reference sequence). Here the CDR3 DNA reads TGTGCCAGTACCCCTTGGCCCCCCACTACAGGGGGCGATCAGCCCCAGCATTTT. This gives the protein CASTPWPPTTGGDQPQHF.

The genes are TRBV4-1 and TRBJ2-1; 8 nucleotides align to TRBD2. Germline loops: CDR1 MGHRA, CDR2 YSYEKL. Germline trimming cut 1 base from V and 10 bases from J; bases unmatched to any gene: 18. This CDR3 is built from 18 residues. CDR3 sequence reads: CASSQGVRPGSGEGEQFF. The CDR3 nucleotides read TGCGCCAGCAGCCAAGGGGTACGTCCTGGTAGCGGGGAAGGAGAGCAGTTCTTC.

This chain links TRBV13 with TRBJ1-1; the D is unclear. This CDR3 contains 14 residues. Trimming took 6 bases from V and 0 from J, leaving 11 bases between them. The germline V gene encodes CDR1 PRHDT and CDR2 FYEKMQ (reference sequence). CDR3 sequence (DNA): TGTGCCAGCAGTCCCAGCCAGCTGAACACTGAAGCTTTCTTT. It encodes CASSPSQLNTEAFF.

In its sample, this clone was seen once. The chain couples TRBV18 to TRBJ2-5; 12 bases are shared with TRBD2. The CDR3 is 17 amino acids. The ends lost 0 bases at V and 2 bases at J; junction bases unmatched: 4. Germline CDR1 is KGHSH and CDR2 is LQKENI. CDR3 loop: CASSPPTSGSPQETQYF. Here the CDR3 DNA reads TGTGCCAGCTCACCACCGACTAGCGGGAGCCCACAAGAGACCCAGTACTTC.

The chain combines TRBV29-1 with TRBJ2-1, with D perhaps matching TRBD1 (6 bases). Trimming took off 7 bases at V and 15 bases at J, with 16 bases between the two ends. Per germline, CDR1 SQVTM and CDR2 ANQGSEA. The CDR3 sequence is 10 residues long. The CDR3 coding sequence is TGCAGCGGTTACCAGGGGAAGTTGTTCTTC. Protein sequence: CSGYQGKLFF.

The V gene is TRBV4-1, the J gene TRBJ2-3; no firm D call. V lost 4 bases and J lost 0, with 14 bases in between. This CDR3 spans 16 amino acids. CDR1 is MGHRA and CDR2 is YSYEKL in the germline V gene. CDR3: CASSPHRTRSTDTQYF. CDR3 DNA sequence: TGCGCCAGCAGCCCACATCGGACGAGAAGCACAGATACGCAGTATTTT.

The gene calls are TRBV7-2 and TRBJ2-2; 8 nucleotides line up with TRBD2. CDR1 is SGHTA, CDR2 FQGNSA, per germline. The CDR3 has 16 residues. J was trimmed by 4 bases and V by 8 bases; bases with no gene match: 12. This CDR3 reads CASRVVFGGGTGELFF. In nucleotides, the CDR3 is TGTGCCAGCCGGGTAGTCTTCGGGGGGGGCACCGGGGAGCTGTTTTTT.